This T cell receptor beta chain derives from a study of graft-versus-host responses after intestinal transplantation. The study, taken as a whole, reports: GvH clones were identified in recipient marrow, with some first appearing in ileum or blood.

Notes on this clone: The target antigen is unknown.

The method was immunoSEQ multiplex PCR; TCRdb's version includes in-frame clones alone and lacks a portion of them. The sample carries approximately 100,000 clones, about 82% recorded once. Germline lookup yields CDR1 MNHNS and CDR2 SASEGT. There are 15 residues in the CDR3. Trimming shortened V by 6 bases and J by 7 bases, and 18 bases separated the two germline ends. This chain uses TRBV6-1 with TRBJ1-4, with D perhaps TRBD1 (6 bases). The sample in question was PBMCs, obtained 255 days after intestinal transplant. The receptor was derived from a human patient who received an intestinal transplant, so some T cells may come from the graft donor. CDR3 amino acids: CASRNLAGETEKLFF. The CDR3 DNA follows: TGTGCCAGCAGAAACTTGGCAGGGGAGACTGAAAAACTGTTTTTT.